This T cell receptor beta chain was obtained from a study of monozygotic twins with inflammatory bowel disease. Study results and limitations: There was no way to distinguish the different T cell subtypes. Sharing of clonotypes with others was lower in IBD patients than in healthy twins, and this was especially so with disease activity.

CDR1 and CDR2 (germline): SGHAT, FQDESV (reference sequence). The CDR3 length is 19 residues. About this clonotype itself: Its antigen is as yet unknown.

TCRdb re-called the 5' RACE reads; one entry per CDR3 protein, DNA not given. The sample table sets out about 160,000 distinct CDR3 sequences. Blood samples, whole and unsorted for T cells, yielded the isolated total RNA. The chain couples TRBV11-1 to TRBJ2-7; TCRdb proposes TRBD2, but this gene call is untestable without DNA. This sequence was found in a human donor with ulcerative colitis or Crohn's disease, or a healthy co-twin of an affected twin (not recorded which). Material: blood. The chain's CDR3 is CASSPPLSSTSGRVDEQYF. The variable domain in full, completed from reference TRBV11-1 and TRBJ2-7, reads EAEVAQSPRYKITEKSQAVAFWCDPISGHATLYWYRQILGQGPELLVQFQDESVVDDSQLPKDRFSAERLKGVDSTLKIQPAELGDSAMYLCASSPPLSSTSGRVDEQYFGPGTRLTVT.